A selection of T cell receptor beta chains follows, all from one sample in a study of TIL therapy for anti-PD-1-resistant metastatic lung cancer. Libraries were prepared by immunoSEQ multiplex PCR; TCRdb keeps only in-frame clonotypes and omits some of them. The sample consists of tens of thousands of clones, roughly 91% of them appearing once. The sample here was blood, taken at baseline. Receptor source: a person between 25 and 79 years old with non-small cell lung cancer. Each CDR3 is given with its conserved first and last residue. The order of the fields is D gene, J gene, V gene, clone size, CDR3 protein, CDR3 DNA. A D gene is named only where the DNA matches it firmly. Clone size, where shown, is once, few, many, or a class for clones that have expanded.

d_call: TRBD1; j_call: TRBJ2-7; v_call: TRBV28; clone_size: .; cdr3_aa: CASTSADRDPAYEQYF; cdr3_nt: TGTGCCAGCACATCCGCAGACAGGGACCCCGCCTACGAGCAGTACTTC
d_call: TRBD2; j_call: TRBJ2-2; v_call: TRBV29-1; clone_size: .; cdr3_aa: CSVTSGALTGELFF; cdr3_nt: TGCAGCGTCACTAGCGGGGCGCTCACCGGGGAGCTGTTTTTT
d_call: .; j_call: TRBJ2-1; v_call: TRBV5-1; clone_size: once; cdr3_aa: CASSLGGQGYNEQFF; cdr3_nt: TGCGCCAGCAGCTTGGGTGGGCAGGGTTACAATGAGCAGTTCTTC
d_call: .; j_call: TRBJ2-7; v_call: TRBV30; clone_size: .; cdr3_aa: CAWSSPSRSQSYEQYF; cdr3_nt: TGTGCCTGGAGTTCGCCTAGCAGGAGTCAATCCTACGAGCAGTACTTC
d_call: .; j_call: TRBJ2-7; v_call: TRBV12-3/TRBV12-4; clone_size: .; cdr3_aa: CASSLDALYEQYF; cdr3_nt: TGTGCCAGCAGTTTAGACGCCCTCTACGAGCAGTACTTC
d_call: .; j_call: TRBJ1-3; v_call: TRBV30; clone_size: .; cdr3_aa: CAWSMALSGNTIYF; cdr3_nt: TGTGCCTGGAGTATGGCTCTCTCTGGAAACACCATATATTTT
d_call: .; j_call: TRBJ1-1; v_call: TRBV2; clone_size: .; cdr3_aa: CASSLQGPNTEAFF; cdr3_nt: TGTGCCAGCAGCCTACAGGGACCGAACACTGAAGCTTTCTTT
d_call: TRBD1; j_call: TRBJ1-2; v_call: TRBV27; clone_size: .; cdr3_aa: CASSLGTGFYGYTF; cdr3_nt: TGTGCCAGCAGTTTAGGGACAGGGTTCTATGGCTACACCTTC
d_call: TRBD2; j_call: TRBJ2-3; v_call: TRBV19; clone_size: .; cdr3_aa: CASSIGTSVTTDTQYF; cdr3_nt: TGTGCCAGTAGTATAGGGACTAGCGTAACCACAGATACGCAGTATTTT
d_call: .; j_call: TRBJ1-3; v_call: TRBV27; clone_size: .; cdr3_aa: CASSSAGTGNTIYF; cdr3_nt: TGTGCCAGCAGTTCTGCAGGGACTGGAAACACCATATATTTT